Presented here are 29 T cell receptor beta chains from one specimen sequenced in a study of blood T cell repertoires in COVID-19. Clones were read by immunoSEQ multiplex PCR, and TCRdb kept only the in-frame ones, dropping some. The sample lists 200,000 to 300,000 clones; around 82% were seen once. Sequencing was performed on peripheral blood. The receptors derive from a human donor in a cohort sampled during active COVID-19.

The genes are TRBV4-2 and TRBJ1-4; 8 bases map to TRBD1. Trimming took 1 base from V and 7 from J; bases not matched to a gene: 5. This CDR3 has 15 amino acids. The germline V gene encodes CDR1 LGHNA and CDR2 YNFKEQ. CDR3 loop: CASSQAGQVGEKLFF. In DNA form, the CDR3 reads TGTGCCAGCAGCCAAGCGGGACAGGTGGGTGAAAAACTGTTTTTT.

The V call is TRBV6-1, the J call TRBJ1-4; D unclear. The CDR3 runs 15 residues. In germline, CDR1 is MNHNS, CDR2 SASEGT. V was shortened by 0 bases and J by 7 bases, with 12 bases between the two germline ends. Here the CDR3 reads CASSEAAGLGEKLFF. The CDR3 DNA is TGTGCCAGCAGTGAAGCTGCCGGACTAGGTGAAAAACTGTTTTTT.

J is TRBJ1-2 and V is TRBV15; D unresolved. The CDR3 spans 16 residues. V dropped 5 bases and J dropped 0 bases, with 16 bases sitting between them. The germline gives CDR1 LNHNV, CDR2 YYDKDF (reference sequence). CDR3 loop: CATSPRSGVPNYGYTF. The CDR3 nucleotides are TGTGCCACCAGCCCGAGATCCGGGGTTCCTAACTATGGCTACACCTTC.

The CDR3 spells CASSQDLPKGWTEAFF. The CDR3 nucleotides read TGTGCCAGCAGCCAAGATCTCCCAAAGGGGTGGACTGAAGCTTTCTTT. The chain couples TRBV3-1 (or the pseudogene TRBV3-2) to TRBJ1-1; D might be TRBD1 (5 bases). Trimming cost V 0 bases and J 5 bases, with 16 bases left between them. The CDR3 is 16 amino acids. CDR1 is LGHDT, CDR2 YNNKEL, per germline (reference sequence).

The rearrangement uses TRBV15 and TRBJ2-4, with 9 bases identical to TRBD2. Germline V gene data show CDR1 as LNHNV and CDR2 as YYDKDF (reference sequence). CDR3 size: 18 residues. The trim removed 0 bases at V and 0 bases at J, leaving 6 bases unmatched. CDR3 nucleotides: TGTGCCACCAGCAGAGATATTCGGCGGGGGGGAGCCAAAAACATTCAGTACTTC. The encoded protein is CATSRDIRRGGAKNIQYF.

The chain has TRBV27 and TRBJ2-1, with 7 bases aligning to TRBD2. CDR3 length: 15 amino acids. The V gene's germline CDR1 is MNHEY and CDR2 SMNVEV (reference sequence). The junction had 6 bases not matched to a gene; V was cut back by 3 bases and J by 4 bases. The CDR3 protein is CASSLEWEGYNEQFF. The CDR3 nucleotides are TGTGCCAGCAGTTTGGAGTGGGAGGGGTACAATGAGCAGTTCTTC.

The rearrangement joins TRBV28 to TRBJ2-3, with D tentatively TRBD2 (6 bases). There are 13 residues in the CDR3. V shed 8 bases and J shed 4 bases, with 13 bases lying between them. Germline V lookup: CDR1 MDHEN, CDR2 SYDVKM. This CDR3 is CASYQRVSDTQYF. The DNA for the CDR3 is TGTGCCAGCTACCAGCGGGTGTCAGATACGCAGTATTTT.

The rearrangement links TRBV28 to TRBJ1-5, with 10 nucleotides matching TRBD1. This CDR3 has 15 amino acids. Per germline, CDR1 MDHEN and CDR2 SYDVKM. Trimming removed 6 bases from V and 6 bases from J; junction bases left unmatched: 8. DNA for the CDR3: TGTGCCAGCAGCTACGGGACAGGGGAGACTCAGCCCCAGCATTTT. Translation gives CASSYGTGETQPQHF.

This sequence joins TRBV4-2 and TRBJ2-1; 15 bases agree with TRBD2. CDR1 and CDR2 from the germline V gene are LGHNA and YNFKEQ. With V trimmed by 3 bases and J by 5 bases, 5 bases remained unmatched. The CDR3 is 17 residues long. The CDR3 nucleotides read TGTGCCAGCAGCCATGGACTAGCGGGGGGGCTCGACAATGAGCAGTTCTTC. Amino acid sequence: CASSHGLAGGLDNEQFF.

This chain connects TRBV12-5 to TRBJ2-1; D ambiguous. The V gene's germline CDR1 is LGHNT and CDR2 FRNRAP. The CDR3 is made up of 16 amino acids. The V and J ends lost 0 bases and 0 bases respectively, with 9 bases between them. The CDR3 nucleotides read TGTGCTAGTGGTTTGGTACTCTTCGGCTCCTACAATGAGCAGTTCTTC. The encoded protein is CASGLVLFGSYNEQFF.

The V gene is TRBV5-5, the J gene TRBJ2-1; D remains unclear. The germline CDR1 and CDR2 sequences are SGHKS and YYEKEE (reference sequence). The CDR3 loop spans 13 amino acids. Between the trimmed V and J ends, which lost 0 bases and 5 bases, there was a span of 6 bases. The DNA of the CDR3 is TGTGCCAGCAGCTTGGGAGTTCACAATGAGCAGTTCTTC. This codes for CASSLGVHNEQFF.

This rearrangement joins TRBV4-2 to TRBJ1-1; 7 bases are shared with TRBD1. With 5 bases clipped from V and 5 bases from J, the junction kept 14 bases outside the gene matches. CDR1 and CDR2 (germline): LGHNA, YNFKEQ. The CDR3 contains 16 residues. The CDR3 DNA reads as TGTGCCAGCAGCGGAGGAACCTCAGGGGGAGGAACTGAAGCTTTCTTT. This codes for CASSGGTSGGGTEAFF.

The V gene is TRBV4-1, the J gene TRBJ1-2; 10 nucleotides align to TRBD1. The ends lost 1 base at V and 8 bases at J; junction bases unmatched: 4. The CDR3 is 14 residues long. The germline CDR1 and CDR2 sequences are MGHRA and YSYEKL. The CDR3 sequence: CASSQGDRGRGYTF. The CDR3 DNA is TGCGCCAGCAGCCAAGGCGACAGGGGGCGCGGCTACACCTTC.

This clone was seen just once. The chain combines TRBV3-1 (or the pseudogene TRBV3-2) with TRBJ2-3, with TRBD2 matching over 8 bases. Trimming took 4 bases from V and 6 from J; bases not matched to a gene: 15. This CDR3 comprises 17 residues. Germline V gene data show CDR1 as LGHDT and CDR2 as YNNKEL (reference sequence). The CDR3 protein is CASSLSGAAGGRDTQYF. In nucleotides, the CDR3 is TGTGCCAGCAGCCTATCTGGGGCGGCGGGAGGTAGGGATACGCAGTATTTT.

This clone was recorded only once. The gene calls are TRBV5-6 and TRBJ2-5; TRBD2 matches at 10 bases. This CDR3 contains 14 residues. Germline lookup yields CDR1 SGHDT and CDR2 YYEEEE. The V gene end was trimmed by 2 bases and the J gene end by 5 bases; junction bases not matched to a gene: 3. The CDR3: CASSFLAGEETQYF. The DNA of the CDR3 is TGTGCCAGCAGCTTCCTAGCGGGAGAGGAGACCCAGTACTTC.

The rearrangement joins TRBV10-2 to TRBJ2-7, with 13 bases fitting TRBD2. Germline V CDR1 and CDR2: WSHSY, SAAADI. Losses at the gene ends were 6 bases for V and 4 bases for J; bases not matched to a gene: 6. The CDR3 consists of 15 residues. Written as DNA, the CDR3 is TGCGCCAGCAGAACTAGCGGGGGGGAACATTACGAGCAGTACTTC. Amino acid sequence: CASRTSGGEHYEQYF.

J is TRBJ2-7 and V is TRBV19; 10 bases match TRBD1. Trimming at V came to 5 bases and at J to 6 bases, leaving 7 bases not matched to a gene. The CDR3 length is 14 residues. Germline lookup yields CDR1 LNHDA and CDR2 SQIVND (reference sequence). CDR3 sequence (DNA): TGTGCCAGTAGTGCCGGGACAGGGGTAGGCGAGCAGTACTTC. Protein: CASSAGTGVGEQYF.

This chain connects TRBV7-9 to TRBJ2-5; D unclear. From germline, CDR1 is SEHNR and CDR2 FQNEAQ (reference sequence). The CDR3 sequence is 12 residues long. Trimming left V 6 bases short and J 5 bases short, with 10 bases between. The CDR3 is CASSEEWETQYF. The CDR3 nucleotides read TGTGCCAGCAGTGAGGAATGGGAGACCCAGTACTTC.

The gene calls are TRBV3-1 (or the pseudogene TRBV3-2) and TRBJ2-1, with D unresolved. The CDR3 is 15 residues long. The germline gives CDR1 LGHDT, CDR2 YNNKEL (reference sequence). Trimming cost V 0 bases and J 3 bases, with 9 bases left between them. For the CDR3, the DNA is TGTGCCAGCAGCCAAGAAACGACAAACTACAATGAGCAGTTCTTC. Protein: CASSQETTNYNEQFF.

The sample holds a few counts of this clone. The chain employs TRBV6-1 and TRBJ1-6; 9 bases agree with TRBD1. This CDR3 is built from 15 residues. Trimming removed 2 bases from V and 7 bases from J; junction bases left unmatched: 3. In germline, CDR1 is MNHNS, CDR2 SASEGT. The CDR3 nucleotides are TGTGCCAGCAGTGAACTGGGACAGGGCAATTCACCCCTCCACTTT. Its translation: CASSELGQGNSPLHF.

This rearrangement joins TRBV4-1 to TRBJ1-1; D unclear. Germline V CDR1 and CDR2: MGHRA, YSYEKL. There are 15 residues in the CDR3. Trimming took 4 bases from V and 3 from J, leaving 15 bases between them. The CDR3 sequence is CASSPAFERDTEAFF. The CDR3 region has the DNA TGCGCCAGCAGCCCGGCCTTTGAGAGGGACACTGAAGCTTTCTTT.

The chain employs TRBV27 and TRBJ2-3; possibly TRBD1 for D (6 bases). The germline V gene has CDR1 MNHEY and CDR2 SMNVEV (reference sequence). V shed 8 bases and J shed 3 bases, with 9 bases lying between them. The CDR3 extends over 12 amino acids. The chain's CDR3 is CASWGRTDTQYF. CDR3 bases: TGTGCCAGCTGGGGGCGGACAGATACGCAGTATTTT.

This clone appeared once. V gene TRBV6-5 combines with J gene TRBJ1-5; D possibly corresponds to TRBD1 (5 bases). Trimming took 7 bases from V and 1 from J, leaving 14 bases between them. Germline values: CDR1 MNHEY, CDR2 SVGAGI. The length of the CDR3 is 15 residues. DNA for the CDR3: TGTGCCAGCAAAGTTGGGGGGTCGAGCAATCAGCCCCAGCATTTT. It codes for CASKVGGSSNQPQHF.

This clone was seen only once. The CDR3 reads CASTGGLAGGSADTQYF. The CDR3 bases are TGTGCCAGCACTGGGGGCCTAGCGGGGGGTTCGGCGGATACGCAGTATTTT. The rearrangement links TRBV2 to TRBJ2-3; 11 bases line up with TRBD2. Looked up from germline, CDR1 is SNHLY and CDR2 is FYNNEI. CDR3 size: 17 residues. With 7 bases clipped from V and 6 bases from J, the junction kept 15 bases outside the gene matches. Full variable domain (rest looked up from reference TRBV2 and TRBJ2-3): EPEVTQTPSHQVTQMGQEVILRCVPISNHLYFYWYRQILGQKVEFLVSFYNNEISEKSEIFDDQFSVERPDGSNFTLKIRSTKLEDSAMYFCASTGGLAGGSADTQYFGPGTRLTVL.

This chain uses TRBV6-5 with TRBJ2-1; D not certain. Trimming left V 0 bases short and J 9 bases short, with 6 bases between. CDR1 is MNHEY and CDR2 is SVGAGI in the germline V gene. The CDR3 covers 12 residues. The CDR3 DNA sequence: TGTGCCAGCAGTTACTCGGGCAGTGAGCAGTTCTTC. Its translation is CASSYSGSEQFF.

The chain carries TRBV5-5 and TRBJ2-5; D call uncertain. The CDR3 consists of 16 residues. CDR1 and CDR2 (germline): SGHKS, YYEKEE (reference sequence). V lost 1 base, J lost 2 bases, and 15 bases lay in between. The CDR3 sequence: CASSLLVLGGQETQYF. The CDR3 DNA sequence: TGTGCCAGCAGCTTGCTGGTGCTTGGCGGTCAAGAGACCCAGTACTTC.

CDR3 sequence (DNA): TGTGCCAGCAGCTTACAGGGATTGGACACTGAAGCTTTCTTT. This translates into CASSLQGLDTEAFF. V is TRBV7-9 and J is TRBJ1-1, with a tentative D call TRBD1 (5 bases). Trimming took off 2 bases at V and 3 bases at J, with 10 bases between the two ends. Germline assignment: CDR1 SEHNR and CDR2 FQNEAQ (reference sequence). This CDR3 contains 14 residues.

The chain combines TRBV24-1 with TRBJ2-5; TRBD1 is a possible D gene (6 bases). The CDR3 is 12 residues long. The germline V and J ends were trimmed by 5 bases and 5 bases, with 8 bases remaining between them. In germline, CDR1 is KGHDR, CDR2 SFDVKD. The CDR3 coding sequence is TGTGCCACCAGTGCAGGGGACGAGACCCAGTACTTC. This gives the protein CATSAGDETQYF.

This clone was seen only a few times. The chain recombines TRBV5-6 with TRBJ1-1, with D possibly being TRBD1 (6 bases). Germline assignment: CDR1 SGHDT and CDR2 YYEEEE. V dropped 1 base and J dropped 3 bases, with 22 bases sitting between them. There are 18 residues in the CDR3. CDR3 in amino acids: CASSLRGRYRVGYTEAFF. CDR3 in DNA: TGTGCCAGCAGCTTGCGAGGACGATACAGGGTTGGATACACTGAAGCTTTCTTT. The full variable domain, in which reference TRBV5-6 and TRBJ1-1 provide the parts outside the CDR3, is DAGVTQSPTHLIKTRGQQVTLRCSPKSGHDTVSWYQQALGQGPQFIFQYYEEEERQRGNFPDRFSGHQFPNYSSELNVNALLLGDSALYLCASSLRGRYRVGYTEAFFGQGTRLTVV.